The next 25 T cell receptor beta chains were all read from a single sample in a study of response to subunit inactivated influenza vaccine. TCRdb re-derived calls from the RT-PCR reads in MiXCR, one entry per CDR3 protein. Of about half a million distinct CDR3 sequences listed, approximately 24% are singletons. This material consisted of CD4+ T cells sorted from PBMCs, taken around 5 days after vaccination. These receptors were collected from a man aged 50 to 59 who received an inactivated influenza vaccine.

This chain uses TRBV12-3 or TRBV12-4 with TRBJ1-5, with 7 bases fitting TRBD1. V was clipped by 5 bases and J by 6 bases; unmatched bases: 13. The CDR3 runs to 16 residues. The CDR3 region has the DNA TGTGCCAGCAGTCCTAGCGAGGGGGCGCTGGGTCAGCCCCAGCATTTT. Its protein product is CASSPSEGALGQPQHF.

This chain links TRBV18 with TRBJ2-3; D is unresolved. V gave up 2 bases and J gave up 0 bases, with 6 bases separating them. CDR1 and CDR2 (germline): KGHSH, LQKENI. CDR3 size: 14 residues. CDR3 nucleotides: TGTGCCAGCTCACCAACGGTTAGCACAGATACGCAGTATTTT. Its protein is CASSPTVSTDTQYF.

There are a few counts of this clonotype. This CDR3 reads CASSLGGIINNEQFF. DNA of the CDR3: TGTGCCAGCAGCTTAGGAGGGATAATCAACAATGAGCAGTTCTTC. The chain links TRBV7-3 to TRBJ2-1; maybe TRBD2 (6 bases). This CDR3 contains 15 residues. Trimming took 2 bases from V and 5 from J, leaving 13 bases between them. Germline V lookup: CDR1 SGHTA, CDR2 FQGTGA.

The chain uses TRBV12-5 and TRBJ2-5, with 10 bases aligning to TRBD2. The CDR3 length is 14 residues. V dropped 7 bases and J dropped 5; count of bases not matched to a gene: 7. CDR1 LGHNT and CDR2 FRNRAP come from the germline V gene. The CDR3 reads CASASSGGMETQYF. CDR3 nucleotide sequence: TGTGCTAGTGCATCTAGCGGGGGTATGGAGACCCAGTACTTC.

This clonotype has a count of ten or more. J is TRBJ2-1 and V is TRBV5-1, with 7 bases matching TRBD1. The germline CDR1 and CDR2 sequences are SGHRS and YFSETQ. V lost 3 bases, J lost 6 bases, and 9 bases stayed unmatched. This CDR3 contains 15 residues. This chain's CDR3 is CASSWGMGQSNEQFF. The CDR3 DNA is TGCGCCAGCAGCTGGGGGATGGGACAGAGCAATGAGCAGTTCTTC.

This chain uses TRBV7-2 with TRBJ2-1, with D unclear. The V end was cut by 2 bases, the J end by 0 bases, with 11 bases between. This CDR3 spans 16 amino acids. CDR1 is SGHTA, CDR2 FQGNSA, per germline. Written as DNA, the CDR3 is TGTGCCAGCAGCTTAAAACGGATATACTCCTACAATGAGCAGTTCTTC. Residues: CASSLKRIYSYNEQFF.

This chain links TRBV4-3 with TRBJ2-7, with D possibly being TRBD1 (6 bases). The CDR3 covers 14 residues. Germline-derived CDR1 and CDR2 are LGHNA and YSLEER. Trimming left V 0 bases short and J 3 bases short, with 9 bases between. The CDR3 coding sequence is TGCGCCAGCAGCCAAGACACAGGGTTCTACGAGCAGTACTTC. Its protein is CASSQDTGFYEQYF.

The gene calls are TRBV5-1 and TRBJ2-2; 14 bases line up with TRBD2. V lost 5 bases and J lost 7; bases outside the gene matches: 4. Germline lookup yields CDR1 SGHRS and CDR2 YFSETQ. The CDR3 runs 15 residues. Written as DNA, the CDR3 is TGCGCCAGCAGGGGACTAGCGGGAGAAAACGGGGAGCTGTTTTTT. Translation gives CASRGLAGENGELFF.

This clonotype has a handful of counts. This chain connects TRBV6-5 to TRBJ1-1; TRBD1 matches 7 bases. V gave up 0 bases and J gave up 5 bases; unmatched junction bases: 6. CDR1 and CDR2 (germline): MNHEY, SVGAGI. This CDR3 contains 15 residues. CDR3: CASSYSRGRGTEAFF. CDR3 nucleotides: TGTGCCAGCAGTTACTCAAGGGGGCGCGGGACTGAAGCTTTCTTT.

This clonotype was counted between two and nine times. The rearrangement links TRBV28 to TRBJ2-3; D gene unclear. The V and J ends lost 5 bases and 5 bases respectively, with 11 bases between them. This CDR3 has 13 residues. Germline CDR1 is MDHEN and CDR2 is SYDVKM. The CDR3 is CASSPPFEDTQYF. CDR3 sequence (DNA): TGTGCCAGCAGTCCCCCTTTTGAAGATACGCAGTATTTT. The full variable domain, its missing parts supplied by reference TRBV28 and TRBJ2-3, is DVKVTQSSRYLVKRTGEKVFLECVQDMDHENMFWYRQDPGLGLRLIYFSYDVKMKEKGDIPEGYSVSREKKERFSLILESASTNQTSMYLCASSPPFEDTQYFGPGTRLTVL.

J is TRBJ2-7 and V is TRBV18; D not resolved. This CDR3 is built from 14 residues. The V and J ends lost 3 bases and 4 bases respectively, with 13 bases between them. Per the germline V gene, CDR1 is KGHSH and CDR2 is LQKENI. Written as DNA, the CDR3 is TGTGCCAGCTCACCCCGGGTCCGTGGGTACGAGCAGTACTTC. As protein: CASSPRVRGYEQYF.

V usage is TRBV4-1 and J usage is TRBJ2-3, with 12 bases aligning to TRBD2. V was clipped by 4 bases and J by 6 bases; unmatched bases: 14. CDR1 MGHRA and CDR2 YSYEKL come from the germline V gene. The CDR3 has 18 residues. CDR3 DNA sequence: TGCGCCAGCAGCCGACTAGCGGGAGTCCCAAACAAGGGGGATACGCAGTATTTT. It translates to CASSRLAGVPNKGDTQYF.

Many counts were recorded for this clonotype. This chain connects TRBV6-5 to TRBJ2-5; D not resolved. Trimming shortened V by 4 bases and J by 4 bases, and 10 bases separated the two germline ends. CDR1 is MNHEY and CDR2 is SVGAGI in the germline V gene. The CDR3 spans 13 residues. CDR3 sequence: CASSSRPLETQYF. The CDR3 DNA follows: TGTGCCAGCAGTTCGAGGCCGTTAGAGACCCAGTACTTC.

This clonotype showed up just a few times. V usage is TRBV20-1 and J usage is TRBJ1-5, with D maybe TRBD1 (5 bases). Germline V CDR1 and CDR2: DFQATT, SNEGSKA (reference sequence). CDR3 length: 16 amino acids. V was shortened by 1 base and J by 0 bases, with 13 bases between the two germline ends. CDR3 protein: CSARVGRVYSNQPQHF. CDR3 DNA: TGCAGTGCTAGAGTGGGCAGGGTATATAGCAATCAGCCCCAGCATTTT.

This clonotype came up a few times. At one boundary the junction diverges from the germline segment, which might be a read error. This sequence joins TRBV29-1 and TRBJ2-7, with no clear D. The CDR3 totals 15 residues. The germline CDR1 and CDR2 sequences are SQVTM and ANQGSEA. The CDR3 region is CSVKEGPDQFYEQYF. CDR3 sequence (DNA): TGCAGCGTTAAAGAAGGGCCGGACCAATTCTACGAGCAGTACTTC.

The chain joins TRBV12-3 or TRBV12-4 to TRBJ1-5; D remains ambiguous. Trimming pared 5 bases from V and 3 bases from J, leaving 11 bases between. CDR3 length: 14 amino acids. The CDR3 DNA is TGTGCCAGCAGTCCGCGCGACCTCAATCAGCCCCAGCATTTT. It yields the protein CASSPRDLNQPQHF.

This chain links TRBV18 with TRBJ1-1; D possibly corresponds to TRBD1 (6 bases). CDR1 is KGHSH and CDR2 is LQKENI in the germline V gene. The length of the CDR3 is 15 residues. V was clipped by 1 base and J by 5 bases, with 14 bases between them. The chain's CDR3 is CASSPLTGSSTEAFF. The CDR3 DNA sequence: TGTGCCAGCTCACCACTTACAGGGTCGTCGACTGAAGCTTTCTTT.

This clonotype has only a few counts. The genes are TRBV29-1 and TRBJ2-5, with D possibly called TRBD1 or TRBD2 (6 bases each). The CDR3 length is 15 residues. Germline lookup yields CDR1 SQVTM and CDR2 ANQGSEA. V was trimmed by 2 bases and J by 1 base, leaving 14 bases between them. The CDR3 protein is CSVERAGEAQETQYF. CDR3 nucleotides: TGCAGCGTTGAAAGGGCAGGGGAGGCCCAAGAGACCCAGTACTTC. The variable domain in full, completed from reference TRBV29-1 and TRBJ2-5, reads SAVISQKPSRDICQRGTSLTIQCQVDSQVTMMFWYRQQPGQSLTLIATANQGSEATYESGFVIDKFPISRPNLTFSTLTVSNMSPEDSSIYLCSVERAGEAQETQYFGPGTRLLVL.

The chain has TRBV4-3 and TRBJ2-1; maybe TRBD1 (5 bases). Trimming removed 0 bases from V and 0 bases from J, with 9 bases in between. CDR1 is LGHNA, CDR2 YSLEER, per germline. This CDR3 is 16 amino acids long. The CDR3 loop is CASSQDWGSSYNEQFF. CDR3 nucleotide sequence: TGCGCCAGCAGCCAAGATTGGGGCAGCTCCTACAATGAGCAGTTCTTC.

The J gene is TRBJ2-5, the V gene TRBV5-1; TRBD2 aligns across 7 bases. The CDR3 is 15 amino acids. Unmatched junction bases numbered 6, after V lost 2 bases and J lost 2 bases. The germline CDR1 and CDR2 sequences are SGHRS and YFSETQ. The CDR3 is CASSFGSGGQETQYF. The CDR3 coding sequence is TGCGCCAGCAGCTTCGGGTCGGGGGGTCAAGAGACCCAGTACTTC.

This clonotype was seen more than once but under ten times. The gene calls are TRBV7-2 and TRBJ2-1, with D uncertain. Germline assignment: CDR1 SGHTA and CDR2 FQGNSA. V lost 0 bases and J 5 bases, leaving 14 bases between the germline ends. The CDR3 contains 16 residues. The DNA for the CDR3 is TGTGCCAGCAGCTTAGCGGGTACCAGCCCCCACAATGAGCAGTTCTTC. Its translation: CASSLAGTSPHNEQFF.

This clonotype was observed a few times. The V gene is TRBV5-1, the J gene TRBJ2-5; D perhaps matches TRBD2 (6 bases). The germline V gene encodes CDR1 SGHRS and CDR2 YFSETQ. The CDR3 is 14 amino acids. Trimming cost V 5 bases and J 6 bases, with 17 bases left between them. CDR3 sequence reads: CASSVVRGAKTQYF. CDR3 in DNA: TGCGCCAGCAGTGTCGTCCGCGGGGCAAAGACCCAGTACTTC.

This chain joins TRBV4-3 and TRBJ1-2; tentatively, D is TRBD1 (5 bases). The germline V and J ends were trimmed by 4 bases and 10 bases, with 31 bases remaining between them. Germline-derived CDR1 and CDR2 are LGHNA and YSLEER. The CDR3 is 18 amino acids. The CDR3 sequence is CASSPRYGAGARPMDYTF. DNA for the CDR3: TGCGCCAGCAGCCCTCGTTATGGGGCGGGTGCCAGACCTATGGACTACACCTTC.

A few counts support this clonotype. This sequence joins TRBV5-1 and TRBJ2-7, with TRBD2 matching 10 bases. The CDR3 is made up of 16 amino acids. The V and J ends lost 4 bases and 1 base, in that order; junction bases with no gene match: 8. Germline CDR1 and CDR2: SGHRS and YFSETQ. The CDR3 here is CASSPGSSGSSYEQYF. CDR3 coding DNA: TGCGCCAGCAGCCCGGGTTCTAGCGGGAGTTCCTACGAGCAGTACTTC. Looking up the rest from reference TRBV5-1 and TRBJ2-7 gives the full variable domain: KAGVTQTPRYLIKTRGQQVTLSCSPISGHRSVSWYQQTPGQGLQFLFEYFSETQRNKGNFPGRFSGRQFSNSRSEMNVSTLELGDSALYLCASSPGSSGSSYEQYFGPGTRLTVT.

This clonotype has a handful of counts. The chain couples TRBV6-1 to TRBJ2-7; unclear D gene. Germline V gene data show CDR1 as MNHNS and CDR2 as SASEGT. This CDR3 is built from 14 residues. The V end lost 1 base, the J end lost 4 bases, and 11 bases lay between the germline ends. The CDR3 is CASSEVAPEYEQYF. As DNA, the CDR3 is TGTGCCAGCAGTGAAGTGGCCCCAGAGTACGAGCAGTACTTC.